This is a list of T cell receptor beta chains from one sample in a study of blood T cell repertoires in COVID-19. TCRdb keeps only in-frame clones here, not all; method: immunoSEQ multiplex PCR. This sample has 84,000 or so clones, with 70% to 90% found just once. What was sequenced was peripheral blood. These receptors all stem from a man in his sixties with acute or convalescent COVID-19. CDR3s include the opening cysteine and the closing phenylalanine or tryptophan. The D gene is left open where the match is weak. Rows give clone size only sometimes, using once, few, many, or a class for an expanded clone.

d_gene,j_gene,v_gene,abundance,CDR3aa,CDR3nt
TRBD2,TRBJ2-1,TRBV7-7,.,CASSPGLAGVVEQFF,TGTGCTAGCAGCCCCGGACTAGCGGGGGTTGTTGAGCAGTTCTTC
TRBD2,TRBJ2-2,TRBV6-5,.,CASSPLLAGGELFF,TGTGCCAGCAGCCCCCTGTTAGCGGGCGGGGAGCTGTTTTTT
.,TRBJ2-3,TRBV4-3,.,CASSQSGSSSDTQYF,TGCGCCAGCAGCCAATCCGGGTCTTCTTCCGATACGCAGTATTTT
TRBD1,TRBJ1-5,TRBV27,.,CASKAQGVQPQHF,TGTGCCAGCAAGGCACAGGGGGTTCAGCCCCAGCATTTT
.,TRBJ1-4,TRBV7-9,few,CASSSERAHNEKLFF,TGTGCCAGCAGCTCCGAGAGGGCCCATAATGAAAAACTGTTTTTT
.,TRBJ2-1,TRBV5-1,.,CASSLDRYNEQFF,TGCGCCAGCAGCTTAGACAGATACAATGAGCAGTTCTTC
TRBD2,TRBJ2-3,TRBV9,.,CASSALAGLGTDTQYF,TGTGCCAGCAGCGCCTTAGCGGGGTTGGGCACAGATACGCAGTATTTT
TRBD2,TRBJ2-1,TRBV11-2,.,CASTLRGQLAGGYNEQFF,TGTGCCAGCACCTTGCGAGGTCAACTAGCGGGGGGCTACAATGAGCAGTTCTTC
.,TRBJ2-2,TRBV4-3,.,CASSQDLRLPGNTGELFF,TGCGCCAGCAGCCAAGATCTGCGACTCCCGGGGAACACCGGGGAGCTGTTTTTT
TRBD1,TRBJ2-5,TRBV29-1,.,CSVRTGDLTQYF,TGCAGCGTTAGGACAGGGGACTTGACCCAGTACTTC
.,TRBJ1-4,TRBV4-3,.,CASSQDQERKLFF,TGCGCCAGCAGCCAAGATCAGGAAAGGAAACTGTTTTTT
.,TRBJ1-1,TRBV12-3/TRBV12-4,.,CASSLPGAEAFF,TGTGCCAGCAGTTTGCCAGGGGCTGAAGCTTTCTTT
.,TRBJ2-1,TRBV5-1,.,CASSLFGGVQADEQFF,TGCGCCAGCAGCTTGTTCGGGGGAGTACAAGCCGATGAGCAGTTCTTC
.,TRBJ1-6,TRBV12-5,once,CASGLWQGNNSPLHF,TGTGCTAGTGGTTTGTGGCAGGGGAATAATTCACCCCTCCACTTT
.,TRBJ2-1,TRBV9,.,CASSALYLAYEQFF,TGTGCCAGCAGCGCGCTCTATCTAGCGTATGAGCAGTTCTTC
.,TRBJ1-1,TRBV5-4,.,CASSLWANTEAFF,TGTGCCAGCAGCTTGTGGGCAAACACTGAAGCTTTCTTT
.,TRBJ2-6,TRBV6-5,.,CASSYSEPSGANVLTF,TGTGCCAGCAGTTACTCGGAGCCTTCTGGGGCCAACGTCCTGACTTTC
.,TRBJ1-6,TRBV5-8,.,CASSLYARGSYNSPLHF,TGTGCCAGCAGCTTGTACGCCAGGGGCTCCTATAATTCACCCCTCCACTTT
TRBD1,TRBJ2-7,TRBV19,few,CASSIGGTVDEQYF,TGTGCCAGTAGTATAGGGGGGACAGTTGACGAGCAGTACTTC
.,TRBJ1-2,TRBV9,.,CASSVGGPYGYTF,TGTGCCAGCAGCGTAGGGGGGCCCTATGGCTACACCTTC
.,TRBJ2-1,TRBV6-2/TRBV6-3,.,CASSYSVQQSNEQFF,TGTGCCAGCAGTTACAGTGTACAGCAATCCAATGAGCAGTTCTTC
.,TRBJ2-2,TRBV5-1,.,CASSLDRSSGELFF,TGCGCCAGCAGCTTGGACAGGTCGTCCGGGGAGCTGTTTTTT
.,TRBJ2-1,TRBV18,.,CASSERQTSSYNEQFF,TGTGCCAGCTCAGAACGTCAAACGAGCTCCTACAATGAGCAGTTCTTC
.,TRBJ2-5,TRBV13,.,CASSEYQETQYF,TGTGCCAGCAGCGAGTATCAAGAGACCCAGTACTTC
.,TRBJ2-5,TRBV5-1,.,CASSYGQPQETQYF,TGCGCCAGCAGCTACGGACAGCCTCAAGAGACCCAGTACTTC
TRBD1,TRBJ1-3,TRBV5-1,.,CASSLMSADRGLGNTIYF,TGCGCCAGCAGCCTGATGTCGGCGGACAGGGGGCTAGGAAACACCATATATTTT
TRBD1,TRBJ1-4,TRBV10-3,.,CAISESWTGGTEANEKLFF,TGTGCCATCAGTGAGTCGTGGACAGGGGGCACTGAAGCTAATGAAAAACTGTTTTTT
.,TRBJ2-5,TRBV6-1,once,CASSELQKETQYF,TGTGCCAGCAGTGAGTTACAGAAAGAGACCCAGTACTTC
.,TRBJ1-1,TRBV7-2,.,CASSLGAGAMNTEAFF,TGTGCCAGCAGCTTGGGGGCGGGGGCAATGAACACTGAAGCTTTCTTT
TRBD2,TRBJ2-1,TRBV5-1,.,CASSLVAGGLNEQFF,TGCGCCAGCAGCTTGGTTGCGGGGGGGCTCAATGAGCAGTTCTTC
TRBD2,TRBJ2-3,TRBV29-1,.,CSVETSGGTDTQYF,TGCAGCGTTGAGACTAGCGGGGGCACAGATACGCAGTATTTT
.,TRBJ2-7,TRBV7-6,.,CASSSAGGWGLGEQYF,TGTGCCAGCAGCTCCGCAGGGGGTTGGGGACTCGGCGAGCAGTACTTC
.,TRBJ1-2,TRBV10-2,.,CASSPPGANYGYTF,TGCGCCAGCAGTCCTCCAGGGGCAAACTATGGCTACACCTTC
.,TRBJ2-7,TRBV27,once,CASSFAGRPYEQYF,TGTGCCAGCAGTTTCGCAGGAAGGCCCTACGAGCAGTACTTC
.,TRBJ1-2,TRBV11-2,.,CASTPLLRGRYGYTF,TGTGCCAGCACCCCCCTGCTGCGGGGGCGGTATGGCTACACCTTC
.,TRBJ2-7,TRBV5-1,.,CASSLSAGNSYEQYF,TGCGCCAGCAGCTTGTCGGCGGGGAACTCCTACGAGCAGTACTTC
TRBD2,TRBJ2-5,TRBV6-5,.,CASSYGSGGLETQYF,TGTGCCAGCAGTTACGGTAGCGGGGGGTTAGAGACCCAGTACTTC
TRBD1,TRBJ1-2,TRBV29-1,once,CSVEALPGQGYGYGYTF,TGCAGCGTTGAAGCCTTACCGGGACAGGGGTATGGCTATGGCTACACCTTC
TRBD1,TRBJ1-2,TRBV10-3,.,CAISVDRANYGYTF,TGTGCCATCAGTGTGGACAGGGCCAACTATGGCTACACCTTC
TRBD1,TRBJ2-7,TRBV6-2/TRBV6-3,.,CASSLDRDREYEQYF,TGTGCCAGCAGCCTAGACCGGGACAGGGAATACGAGCAGTACTTC
TRBD1,TRBJ1-2,TRBV3-1/TRBV3-2,.,CASSRTGVGYTF,TGTGCCAGCAGCCGAACAGGGGTTGGCTACACCTTC
.,TRBJ2-1,TRBV6-5,.,CASRPTGTEQFF,TGTGCCAGCAGACCCACCGGGACAGAGCAGTTCTTC
.,TRBJ1-1,TRBV14,once,CASTKKGRGDGRTEAFF,TGTGCCAGCACCAAAAAGGGCAGGGGTGATGGTAGGACTGAAGCTTTCTTT
TRBD1,TRBJ2-1,TRBV24-1,.,CATSDLRQGSYNEQFF,TGTGCCACCAGTGATTTGAGACAGGGCTCCTACAATGAGCAGTTCTTC
TRBD1,TRBJ1-2,TRBV15,.,CATSIKTGARGYTF,TGTGCCACCAGCATCAAGACAGGGGCAAGAGGCTACACCTTC
.,TRBJ1-4,TRBV13,.,CASSLRGSEKLFF,TGTGCCAGCAGCTTAAGGGGTTCTGAAAAACTGTTTTTT
TRBD2,TRBJ2-5,TRBV7-3,.,CASSLSGGQETQYF,TGTGCCAGCAGCTTAAGCGGGGGGCAAGAGACCCAGTACTTC